These 29 T cell receptor beta chains share one sample of origin, sequenced in a study of response to subunit inactivated influenza vaccine. One entry per CDR3 protein, called by TCRdb with MiXCR from the RT-PCR reads. Seen here are roughly 650,000 distinct CDR3 sequences, 13% to 15% observed once, and the top ten hold approximately 7.6%. Sequencing was performed on PBMCs from blood, taken around 14 days before vaccination. All receptors come from a man aged 50 to 59 who received an inactivated influenza vaccine.

V usage is TRBV29-1 and J usage is TRBJ2-3; D call uncertain. CDR3 length equals 13 residues. Trimming shortened V by 4 bases and J by 2 bases, and 10 bases separated the two germline ends. CDR1 and CDR2 (germline): SQVTM, ANQGSEA. In DNA, the CDR3 is TGCAGCGTTGCAAGGATGTACACAGATACGCAGTATTTT. It codes for CSVARMYTDTQYF.

This chain links TRBV28 with TRBJ2-1; D may be TRBD1 (7 bases). The CDR3 has 15 residues. Trimming pared 6 bases from V and 4 bases from J, leaving 16 bases between. Germline-derived CDR1 and CDR2 are MDHEN and SYDVKM. CDR3 bases: TGTGCCAGCAGGGAGGGGACAGCGTTGTACAATGAGCAGTTCTTC. It yields the protein CASREGTALYNEQFF.

This clonotype occurred a few times. J is TRBJ2-5 and V is TRBV9; the D gene is possibly TRBD1 (7 bases). The CDR3 is 15 amino acids. Germline-derived CDR1 and CDR2 are SGDLS and YYNGEE. V was trimmed by 1 base and J by 2 bases, leaving 12 bases between them. CDR3 region: CASSVQGGRQETQYF. In DNA, the CDR3 is TGTGCCAGCAGCGTACAGGGGGGACGACAAGAGACCCAGTACTTC. Supplemented by reference TRBV9 and TRBJ2-5, the full variable domain reads DSGVTQTPKHLITATGQRVTLRCSPRSGDLSVYWYQQSLDQGLQFLIQYYNGEERAKGNILERFSAQQFPDLHSELNLSSLELGDSALYFCASSVQGGRQETQYFGPGTRLLVL.

The V and J genes are TRBV27 and TRBJ2-1, with a weak D call TRBD2 (6 bases). CDR1 is MNHEY and CDR2 is SMNVEV in the germline V gene (reference sequence). This CDR3 has 14 amino acids. V lost 6 bases, J lost 3 bases, and 12 bases lay in between. The CDR3 coding sequence is TGTGCCAGCAGCAGTAGCGGTATCTACAATGAGCAGTTCTTC. It encodes CASSSSGIYNEQFF.

This chain links TRBV20-1 with TRBJ2-7; TRBD2 matches 8 bases. There are 14 residues in the CDR3. Germline values: CDR1 DFQATT, CDR2 SNEGSKA (reference sequence). J gave up 7 bases and V 3 bases, and 11 bases lay outside the gene matches. CDR3: CSARVAGPRSEQYF. Here the CDR3 DNA reads TGCAGTGCTAGGGTAGCGGGGCCTAGGAGTGAGCAGTACTTC.

The table lists this clonotype with many counts. CDR3 sequence: CASTPDRFFGTQYF. CDR3 DNA: TGCGCCAGCACCCCGGACAGATTCTTCGGTACGCAGTATTTT. V and J are TRBV10-1 and TRBJ2-3, with D maybe TRBD1 (6 bases). This CDR3 contains 14 residues. V lost 7 bases to trimming and J lost 8 bases, with 19 bases between them. Per the germline V gene, CDR1 is WNHNN and CDR2 is SYGVQD (reference sequence).

This clonotype was detected many times. The chain is built from TRBV18 and TRBJ1-3; 7 nucleotides match TRBD1. There are 14 residues in the CDR3. Germline assignment: CDR1 KGHSH and CDR2 LQKENI. V lost 3 bases to trimming and J lost 3 bases; unmatched junction nucleotides: 2. CDR3 sequence reads: CASSPTGSGNTIYF. The CDR3 DNA reads TGTGCCAGCTCACCGACAGGGAGTGGAAACACCATATATTTT. Using reference TRBV18 and TRBJ1-3 for the parts outside the CDR3, the full variable domain is NAGVMQNPRHLVRRRGQEARLRCSPMKGHSHVYWYRQLPEEGLKFMVYLQKENIIDESGMPKERFSAEFPKEGPSILRIQQVVRGDSAAYFCASSPTGSGNTIYFGEGSWLTVV.

Only a few counts were recorded for this clonotype. The chain recombines TRBV12-3 or TRBV12-4 with TRBJ2-1; 9 positions agree with TRBD2. The CDR3 contains 16 residues. J lost 7 bases, V lost 3 bases, and 10 bases had no gene match. CDR3 coding DNA: TGTGCCAGCAGTTTCAAGACTAGCGGACTTACAAATGAGCAGTTCTTC. This translates into CASSFKTSGLTNEQFF.

The gene calls are TRBV20-1 and TRBJ2-7; 8 bases align to TRBD1. The germline gives CDR1 DFQATT, CDR2 SNEGSKA (reference sequence). This CDR3 is built from 17 residues. Unmatched junction bases numbered 12, after V lost 1 base and J lost 1 base. The CDR3 DNA reads TGCAGTGCTAGAGGTCTGACAGGGGCCATTTTTTCCTACGAGCAGTACTTC. It is translated as CSARGLTGAIFSYEQYF.

V and J are TRBV20-1 and TRBJ2-3, with 8 bases that match TRBD2. This CDR3 contains 15 residues. Germline CDR1 and CDR2: DFQATT and SNEGSKA (reference sequence). V was clipped by 0 bases and J by 3 bases; unmatched bases: 5. The CDR3 sequence is CSARDLREVTDTQYF. In DNA, the CDR3 is TGCAGTGCTAGAGATCTGCGGGAGGTGACAGATACGCAGTATTTT.

CDR3: CASANSGDTYEQYF. The CDR3 DNA is TGTGCCAGCGCAAATAGCGGGGACACTTACGAGCAGTACTTC. The chain links TRBV14 to TRBJ2-7; 8 bases fit TRBD2. Germline V gene sequence: CDR1 SGHDN, CDR2 FVKESK. V shed 8 bases and J 4 bases; nucleotides not matched to a gene: 10. CDR3 length: 14 amino acids.

This clonotype was counted only a few times. The CDR3 coding sequence is TGCGCCAGCAGCTTGGGGGGCCTTACCACAGATACGCAGTATTTT. It encodes CASSLGGLTTDTQYF. The V call is TRBV5-1, the J call TRBJ2-3; TRBD1 might be the D (5 bases). V gave up 0 bases and J gave up 2 bases, with 10 bases separating them. Germline values: CDR1 SGHRS, CDR2 YFSETQ. The CDR3 has 15 amino acids.

This clonotype was counted a few times. The rearrangement joins TRBV12-3 or TRBV12-4 to TRBJ2-5; D is unresolved. The length of the CDR3 is 12 residues. Trimming pared 5 bases from V and 7 bases from J, leaving 11 bases between. The CDR3 sequence is CASSTTPGTQYF. CDR3 nucleotides: TGTGCCAGCAGTACGACCCCGGGGACCCAGTACTTC.

The rearrangement uses TRBV7-2 and TRBJ2-3; 8 nucleotides match TRBD2. The CDR3 totals 15 residues. The germline V gene has CDR1 SGHTA and CDR2 FQGNSA. The ends lost 5 bases at V and 0 bases at J; junction bases unmatched: 4. CDR3 amino acids: CASSPWTSSTDTQYF. The CDR3 bases are TGTGCCAGCAGCCCATGGACTAGCAGCACAGATACGCAGTATTTT.

The gene calls are TRBV28 and TRBJ2-1; D remains ambiguous. CDR1 is MDHEN, CDR2 SYDVKM, per germline. There are 13 residues in the CDR3. The ends were cut back, 2 bases at V and 6 bases at J, with 8 bases in the middle. Here the CDR3 reads CASSLIRSNEQFF. CDR3 DNA sequence: TGTGCCAGCAGTTTAATCCGAAGCAATGAGCAGTTCTTC.

The chain couples TRBV5-1 to TRBJ2-7, with a weak D call TRBD1 (5 bases). CDR1 and CDR2 from the germline V gene are SGHRS and YFSETQ. The germline V and J ends were trimmed by 5 bases and 5 bases, with 11 bases remaining between them. The CDR3 contains 12 residues. The CDR3 loop reads CASSDSNHEQYF. CDR3 DNA: TGCGCCAGCAGTGACAGTAACCACGAGCAGTACTTC. The full variable domain, with the rest looked up from reference TRBV5-1 and TRBJ2-7, is KAGVTQTPRYLIKTRGQQVTLSCSPISGHRSVSWYQQTPGQGLQFLFEYFSETQRNKGNFPGRFSGRQFSNSRSEMNVSTLELGDSALYLCASSDSNHEQYFGPGTRLTVT.

The chain has TRBV5-1 and TRBJ1-6; tentative D call: TRBD1 (5 bases). This CDR3 has 14 residues. From germline, CDR1 is SGHRS and CDR2 YFSETQ. V was shortened by 5 bases and J by 7 bases, with 13 bases between the two germline ends. The CDR3 DNA follows: TGCGCCAGCAGTTCCGGGACCACGAATTCACCCCTCCACTTT. It codes for CASSSGTTNSPLHF. Variable domain in full (rest from reference TRBV5-1 and TRBJ1-6): KAGVTQTPRYLIKTRGQQVTLSCSPISGHRSVSWYQQTPGQGLQFLFEYFSETQRNKGNFPGRFSGRQFSNSRSEMNVSTLELGDSALYLCASSSGTTNSPLHFGNGTRLTVT.

This clonotype showed up many times. V usage is TRBV7-2 and J usage is TRBJ1-1; D is unresolved. The CDR3 sequence is 14 residues long. V shed 2 bases and J shed 1 base, with 8 bases lying between them. Germline values: CDR1 SGHTA, CDR2 FQGNSA. CDR3 sequence (DNA): TGTGCCAGCAGCTTATCGCGGGCGAACACTGAAGCTTTCTTT. This encodes CASSLSRANTEAFF. Drawing the rest from reference TRBV7-2 and TRBJ1-1, the complete variable domain is GAGVSQSPSNKVTEKGKDVELRCDPISGHTALYWYRQSLGQGLEFLIYFQGNSAPDKSGLPSDRFSAERTGGSVSTLTIQRTQQEDSAVYLCASSLSRANTEAFFGQGTRLTVV.

The rearrangement joins TRBV12-3 or TRBV12-4 to TRBJ2-3, with D possibly being TRBD1 (6 bases). Deletions cut 6 bases from V and 0 bases from J, with 16 bases between. The CDR3 runs to 16 residues. CDR3 sequence reads: CASSLQGKPSTDTQYF. CDR3 coding DNA: TGTGCCAGCAGCTTACAGGGTAAACCTAGCACAGATACGCAGTATTTT.

This clonotype was seen a few times. The chain links TRBV6-2 or TRBV6-3 to TRBJ2-5; unclear D gene. Trimming shortened V by 9 bases and J by 1 base, and 12 bases separated the two germline ends. The CDR3 loop spans 13 amino acids. Looked up from germline, CDR1 is MNHEY and CDR2 is SVGEGT. This chain's CDR3 is CASRRAIQETQYF. CDR3 coding DNA: TGTGCCAGTCGTCGTGCAATCCAAGAGACCCAGTACTTC.

This clonotype was observed at least ten times. The rearrangement uses TRBV10-3 and TRBJ2-1; 11 bases fit TRBD2. Trimming cost V 3 bases and J 0 bases; bases outside gene matches: 4. Germline CDR1 and CDR2: ENHRY and SYGVKD. CDR3 length equals 17 residues. The CDR3 loop reads CAISDRLAGSSYNEQFF. CDR3 DNA: TGTGCCATCAGTGACAGACTAGCGGGGAGCTCCTACAATGAGCAGTTCTTC.

The J gene is TRBJ2-3, the V gene TRBV15, with D possibly TRBD1 on 5 matching bases. With 1 base removed from V and 4 bases from J, the gap between germline ends came to 24 bases. The CDR3 runs to 19 residues. Germline assignment: CDR1 LNHNV and CDR2 YYDKDF (reference sequence). The DNA for the CDR3 is TGTGCCACCAGCAGAGCCCCAACCCTTAAGGTGGGGCACGCAGATACGCAGTATTTT. It specifies CATSRAPTLKVGHADTQYF.

This rearrangement joins TRBV7-2 to TRBJ2-2; TRBD2 is a possible D gene (5 bases). The CDR3 totals 14 residues. CDR1 is SGHTA and CDR2 is FQGNSA in the germline V gene. Trimming cost V 5 bases and J 7 bases, with 14 bases left between them. The CDR3 here is CASSPPRRSGELFF. The CDR3 region has the DNA TGTGCCAGCAGCCCGCCCCGGAGGAGCGGGGAGCTGTTTTTT.

The genes are TRBV6-1 and TRBJ2-1; D uncertain. This CDR3 comprises 16 residues. The V and J ends lost 5 bases and 4 bases respectively, with 18 bases between them. Looked up from germline, CDR1 is MNHNS and CDR2 is SASEGT. CDR3 bases: TGTGCCAGCAGTCGGGCCTGGACGGAACTTTACAATGAGCAGTTCTTC. This codes for CASSRAWTELYNEQFF.

The chain combines TRBV6-1 with TRBJ1-2, with D perhaps matching TRBD1 (6 bases). V lost 5 bases and J lost 7, with 17 bases in between. The CDR3 runs to 14 residues. The germline V gene has CDR1 MNHNS and CDR2 SASEGT. CDR3 loop: CASSPGGAATGYTF. The CDR3 DNA is TGTGCCAGCAGTCCGGGGGGGGCGGCGACTGGCTACACCTTC.

The V gene is TRBV2, the J gene TRBJ1-6; D not certain. V was shortened by 9 bases and J by 0 bases, with 9 bases between the two germline ends. CDR1 is SNHLY, CDR2 FYNNEI, per germline. This CDR3 has 14 residues. CDR3 sequence (DNA): TGTGCCAGTAAGTGGAGCTCCTATAATTCACCCCTCCACTTT. Its protein is CASKWSSYNSPLHF.

This chain uses TRBV6-4 with TRBJ2-3, with a weak D call TRBD2 (5 bases). The CDR3 length is 14 residues. Trimming left V 2 bases short and J 4 bases short, with 10 bases between. Per germline, CDR1 MRHNA and CDR2 SNTAGT. In nucleotides, the CDR3 is TGTGCCAGCAGTGACGGGCTAGCAGCAGATACGCAGTATTTT. As protein: CASSDGLAADTQYF.

V usage is TRBV19 and J usage is TRBJ2-7; D is unresolved. The CDR3 extends over 15 amino acids. Trimming cost V 0 bases and J 1 base, with 10 bases left between them. Germline CDR1 and CDR2: LNHDA and SQIVND (reference sequence). CDR3 nucleotides: TGTGCCAGTAGTATAGATCCTACGGCATCCTACGAGCAGTACTTC. Amino acid sequence: CASSIDPTASYEQYF.

V gene TRBV7-6 combines with J gene TRBJ2-7; 15 bases match TRBD2. The germline gives CDR1 SGHVS, CDR2 FNYEAQ. After removal of 4 bases from V and 3 bases from J, the junction contained 4 bases not matched to a gene. The CDR3 length is 16 residues. DNA of the CDR3: TGTGCCAGCAGCTGGGGACTAGCGGGGGGCCGCTACGAGCAGTACTTC. Translating gives CASSWGLAGGRYEQYF.